Reported below is one TCR beta chain. Its antigen remains unidentified. This record comes from a study of siplizumab effects on memory and regulatory T cells. The CDR3 spans 12 residues. In germline, CDR1 is SQVTM, CDR2 ANQGSEA. Trimming removed 3 bases from V and 8 bases from J, with 13 bases in between. Overall study findings and caveats: With siplizumab, Treg-derived clones averaged about 71% of mappable alloreactive CD4+ clones, versus more than 25% in controls.

Assay: immunoSEQ multiplex PCR; the TCRdb copy retains only in-frame clones and omits some. The table records roughly 100,000 clones, more than 85% of them present only once. The sequence was obtained from a human donor in good health. The sequencing input was Tregs sorted from blood. The J gene is TRBJ1-2, the V gene TRBV29-1; a possible D gene is TRBD1 (6 bases). CDR3 amino acids: CSVEWGADGYTF. The CDR3 bases are TGCAGCGTTGAGTGGGGGGCGGACGGCTACACCTTC.